The text below deals with one T cell receptor (beta chain). Its antigen is unidentified. V lost 3 bases and J lost 2, with 14 bases in between. Germline loops: CDR1 MGHRA, CDR2 YSYEKL. The CDR3 covers 16 residues. The data are from a study of OX40 agonist ivuxolimab in advanced cancers. At the level of the study: Enrolled patients in dose escalation had cancers that were hepatocellular carcinoma, melanoma, renal cell or head and neck cancer. Earlier treatment with anti-PD-1, anti-PD-L1 or anti-CTLA-4 was permitted, and 30% to 40% had received some.

Produced via immunoSEQ multiplex PCR; TCRdb's table is partial and in-frame only. The top ten hold roughly 2% of the sample, which has tens of thousands of clones, approximately 86% seen once. Overall study results and limits: Certain nonresponders additionally had low normalized T-cell clonal expansion.

The chain joins TRBV4-1 to TRBJ1-5, with TRBD1 as a possible D gene (5 bases). The source material was CD4+ or CD8+ T cells sorted from blood, sampled in a trial of the OX40 agonist ivuxolimab. The clonotype originates from an adult with an advanced solid tumor such as melanoma, head and neck, liver or kidney cancer. The CDR3 here is CASSHSGMGGNQPQHF. In DNA, the CDR3 is TGCGCCAGCAGCCATTCAGGAATGGGGGGCAATCAGCCCCAGCATTTT.